This T cell receptor (beta chain) was captured in a study of T cells in Graves' hyperthyroidism and ophthalmopathy. On the study more broadly: Sampling of peripheral blood happened at initial diagnosis, prior to any treatment.

This CDR3 region has 14 residues. The germline V and J ends were trimmed by 0 bases and 7 bases, with 10 bases remaining between them. CDR1 and CDR2 (germline): MNHEY, SVGAGI. Details on this clonotype: The antigen is not known.

Hyperthyroidism was newly diagnosed in patients aged 18 to 65 (duration under 2 months). Orbital computed tomography, thyroid ultrasound, serum thyroxine and TRAb, and clinical symptoms together informed the diagnoses. Study outcomes and limitations: Within blood appeared most thyroid clonotypes that had expanded above 0.001.

Researchers took RNA transcripts and amplified the TCR beta CDR3 regions from them. Researchers ran a first-round RT-PCR on the TCR CDR3 using the HTBI primer set. TCRdb re-called the multiplex PCR reads with MiXCR, one entry per CDR3 protein. The table includes hundreds of thousands of distinct CDR3 sequences, around 20% detected once. The rearrangement uses TRBV6-5 and TRBJ1-5; D is unclear. The sequence was collected from a woman aged 50 to 60 with Graves' hyperthyroidism that later progressed to Graves' ophthalmopathy. The material sequenced was blood. This CDR3 is CASSYSSPNQPQHF. CDR3 sequence (DNA): TGTGCCAGCAGTTACTCGAGTCCCAACCAGCCCCAGCATTTT.